This is a list of T cell receptor beta chains from one sample in a study of T-cell memory formation after mild COVID-19. Each CDR3 protein gets one entry after TCRdb re-called the 5' RACE reads with MiXCR. The sample has about 270,000 distinct CDR3 sequences; roughly 18% are singletons. Input material: PBMCs or a T cell subset sorted from them (not recorded which). These TCRs come from a man between 18 and 29 years old who had mild COVID-19 (a few samples of this study predate the infection). Cell type and time point are not known. Both conserved end residues are part of each CDR3. A D gene is named only where the DNA matches it firmly. Size is omitted from some rows. Given values are once, few, many or a class for expanded clones.

>NA|many|TRBJ2-1|TRBV5-1
TGCGCCAGCAGCTTGGACGGGTACAATGAGCAGTTCTTC
CASSLDGYNEQFF
>NA|few|TRBJ1-4|TRBV6-1
TGTGCCAGCATCGGGCCGAATGAAAAACTGTTTTTT
CASIGPNEKLFF
>NA|NA|TRBJ2-5|TRBV11-2
TGTGCCAGCATCCAGGGGGGGGAACAAGAGACCCAGTACTTC
CASIQGGEQETQYF
>NA|many|TRBJ2-1|TRBV6-5
TGTGCCAGCAGTTACTTCAGGGGGGCCGGGGAGCAGTTCTTC
CASSYFRGAGEQFF
>TRBD1|NA|TRBJ2-2|TRBV7-3
TGTGCCAGCAGCAGGGGGCTCACCGGGGAGCTGTTTTTT
CASSRGLTGELFF
>TRBD2|few|TRBJ2-5|TRBV4-2
TGTGCCAGCAGCCCTCTAGCGGGGTACCAAGAGACCCAGTACTTC
CASSPLAGYQETQYF
>NA|few|TRBJ2-4|TRBV27
TGTGCCAGCACTGACATTGGGGGGCGCGAGATTCAGTACTTC
CASTDIGGREIQYF
>NA|few|TRBJ2-3|TRBV5-6
TGTGCCAGCAGCTTGGGGGGGTCTTTCACAGATACGCAGTATTTT
CASSLGGSFTDTQYF
>NA|NA|TRBJ2-7|TRBV3-1
TGTGCCAGCAGCCGTCCCAGTAGCTCCTACGAGCAGTACTTC
CASSRPSSSYEQYF
>NA|NA|TRBJ2-7|TRBV5-1
TGCGCCAGCCGTTCTTGGACTGGCTACGAGCAGTACTTC
CASRSWTGYEQYF
>NA|NA|TRBJ2-1|TRBV21-1
TGTGCCAGCACCCCCGGATGGGGGGGCAATGAGCAGTTCTTC
CASTPGWGGNEQFF
>TRBD1|NA|TRBJ1-2|TRBV7-2
TGTGCCAGCAGACCAGCAGGGACAGGGTTAGGTGGCTACACCTTC
CASRPAGTGLGGYTF
>TRBD1|few|TRBJ2-7|TRBV5-1
TGCGCCAGCAGCCGTGGTCACCGGGACAGCTCCTACGAGCAGTACTTC
CASSRGHRDSSYEQYF
>TRBD2|NA|TRBJ2-3|TRBV5-5
TGTGCCAGCATAGTAGGAACTAGCGGGCGGACAGATACGCAGTATTTT
CASIVGTSGRTDTQYF
>TRBD1|NA|TRBJ2-1|TRBV24-1
TGTGCCACCAGTGACACAGGGGGATGGGAGCAGTTCTTC
CATSDTGGWEQFF
>NA|few|TRBJ2-2|TRBV6-5
TGTGCCAGCAGCCCCAGACGAGGCAGAAGCACCGGGGAGCTGTTTTTT
CASSPRRGRSTGELFF
>NA|NA|TRBJ1-1|TRBV29-1
TGCAGCGTTGATATCAGGGTTGGGAACACTGAAGCTTTCTTT
CSVDIRVGNTEAFF
>TRBD1|NA|TRBJ1-4|TRBV11-2
TGTGCCAGCAGCCATAGACAGGGGAAGGGTTGGGAAAAACTGTTTTTT
CASSHRQGKGWEKLFF
>NA|few|TRBJ1-1|TRBV7-2
TGTGCCAGCAGCTTTGACAGTCGCACTGAAGCTTTCTTT
CASSFDSRTEAFF
>NA|NA|TRBJ1-1|TRBV4-3
TGCGCCAGCAGCCAAGAACTGGCCACTGGGACTGAAGCTTTCTTT
CASSQELATGTEAFF
>TRBD1|few|TRBJ1-3|TRBV6-5
TGTGCCAGCAGAAGACAGGGCGCTGGAAACACCATATATTTT
CASRRQGAGNTIYF
>NA|NA|TRBJ1-2|TRBV5-6
TGTGCCAGCAGCTTGTCTCCCCGGTCGGGGGATGATGGCTACACCTTC
CASSLSPRSGDDGYTF
>NA|NA|TRBJ1-2|TRBV3-1
TGTGCCAGCAGCCAAGAGCACCTCCGTGCCTATGGCTACACCTTC
CASSQEHLRAYGYTF
>TRBD1|once|TRBJ1-6|TRBV27
TGTGCCAGCATCGGTCGGGACAGCGCCAAGTCACCCCTCCACTTT
CASIGRDSAKSPLHF
>TRBD2|many|TRBJ2-5|TRBV20-1
TGCAGTGCTAGAGGGCCAGCGGGGGCGGGAGAGACCCAGTACTTC
CSARGPAGAGETQYF
>NA|few|TRBJ2-2|TRBV2
TGTGCCAGCGATCGAGAGGGGAGAACCACCGGGGAGCTGTTTTTT
CASDREGRTTGELFF
>NA|few|TRBJ2-7|TRBV4-1
TGCGCCAGCAGCCACCTCGGAGGGGGTATAACCTACGAGCAGTACTTC
CASSHLGGGITYEQYF
>NA|few|TRBJ1-5|TRBV10-3
TGTGCCATCAGTGAGGTGGGGGGTAGCAATCAGCCCCAGCATTTT
CAISEVGGSNQPQHF
>NA|NA|TRBJ2-2|TRBV5-4
TGTGCCAGCAGCTTGCCCCCGACTGGGGCGACCGGGGAGCTGTTTTTT
CASSLPPTGATGELFF
>TRBD1|NA|TRBJ2-3|TRBV15
TGTGCCACCAGCAGATCCAGACAGGGGTGGACCTATGGCACAGATACGCAGTATTTT
CATSRSRQGWTYGTDTQYF
>TRBD1|many|TRBJ1-2|TRBV10-3
TGTGCCATCAGTGAAGGGGGCAGCTATGGCTACACCTTC
CAISEGGSYGYTF
>NA|few|TRBJ2-5|TRBV27
TGTGCCAGCAGTCCGCAGGGTTCGGGGCAAGAGACCCAGTACTTC
CASSPQGSGQETQYF
>NA|few|TRBJ1-1|TRBV6-5
TGTGCCAGCAGTTACCCGGAAGGGAAAGCTTTCTTT
CASSYPEGKAFF
>NA|NA|TRBJ2-7|TRBV30
TGTGCCTGGAGTGTCGGGGGGCCGGAGCAGTACTTC
CAWSVGGPEQYF
>TRBD1|few|TRBJ2-3|TRBV30
TGTGCCTGGAGTGTAGGGACAGGGGTGGATACGCAGTATTTT
CAWSVGTGVDTQYF
>NA|few|TRBJ2-1|TRBV5-4
TGTGCCAGCAGCTTGGACGGGGTTCGCTACAATGAGCAGTTCTTC
CASSLDGVRYNEQFF
>NA|many|TRBJ1-3|TRBV7-2
TGTGCCAGCAGCTTATCCGGCAGGGATGGAAACACCATATATTTT
CASSLSGRDGNTIYF
>NA|NA|TRBJ2-2|TRBV9
TGTGCCAGCAGCGCACAGACAGGGAACACCGGGGAGCTGTTTTTT
CASSAQTGNTGELFF
>NA|NA|TRBJ2-3|TRBV5-1
TGCGCCAGCAGCTCGGCGGACTGGTCCACAGATACGCAGTATTTT
CASSSADWSTDTQYF
>NA|NA|TRBJ2-1|TRBV6-2/TRBV6-3
TGTGCCAGCAGTTCGGTTGAGCAGTTCTTC
CASSSVEQFF
>NA|many|TRBJ2-2|TRBV7-6
TGTGCCAGCAGCCCGCAGGTCGGGGAGCTGTTTTTT
CASSPQVGELFF
>NA|NA|TRBJ2-3|TRBV7-2
TGTGCCAGCAGCGGGCGGGGCACCTTCACAGATACGCAGTATTTT
CASSGRGTFTDTQYF
>NA|NA|TRBJ2-1|TRBV5-1
TGCGCCAGCAGCCCCTCCGGGGGCCCCTACAATGAGCAGTTCTTC
CASSPSGGPYNEQFF
>NA|NA|TRBJ2-3|TRBV7-2
TGTGCCAGCAGCTCTACCGTGGACGGAGCGGGTACGGCGGCCTGGCAGTATTTT
CASSSTVDGAGTAAWQYF
>TRBD1|few|TRBJ2-1|TRBV7-3
TGTGCCAGCAGCTCCCCAACCGGGACAGCCTCCTACAATGAGCAGTTCTTC
CASSSPTGTASYNEQFF
>NA|many|TRBJ2-3|TRBV7-3
TGTGCCAGCAGCTTACGGGGCAGCACAGATACGCAGTATTTT
CASSLRGSTDTQYF
>TRBD1|NA|TRBJ2-1|TRBV5-1
TGCGCCAGCAGCGATTGGGACAGGGGAACGCGCAATGAGCAGTTCTTC
CASSDWDRGTRNEQFF
>NA|NA|TRBJ1-1|TRBV4-3
TGCGCCAGCAGCCAAGATCATCCAGGCTGGTTGGCTTTCTTT
CASSQDHPGWLAFF
>TRBD2|NA|TRBJ2-1|TRBV3-1
TGTGCCGGGCTGGCGGGGGGACTCCCCCTGGGGCAGTTCTTC
CAGLAGGLPLGQFF
>TRBD1|few|TRBJ2-4|TRBV13
TGTGCCAGCAGCTTACAGGGGGCGAACATTCAGTACTTC
CASSLQGANIQYF
>NA|NA|TRBJ2-2|TRBV6-5
TGTGCCAGCAGGATGTCCGGATCCCCCGGGGAGCTGTTTTTT
CASRMSGSPGELFF
>TRBD2|few|TRBJ2-2|TRBV7-3
TGTGCCAGCAGCTCCGTAGCGGGGGGGCGCACCGGGGAGCTGTTTTTT
CASSSVAGGRTGELFF
>TRBD2|NA|TRBJ2-5|TRBV20-1
TGCAGTGCTAGAGCCCTAGCGGGGGAGCAACAAGAGACCCAGTACTTC
CSARALAGEQQETQYF
>NA|NA|TRBJ1-1|TRBV20-1
TGCAGTGACGGCGGTCACACTGAAGCTTTCTTT
CSDGGHTEAFF